This TCR beta chain was retrieved from a study of T cells in Graves' hyperthyroidism and ophthalmopathy. This clonotype was counted many times. RNA transcripts gave rise to amplified TCR beta CDR3 regions. Using the HTBI primer set, a first-round RT-PCR was run on the TCR CDR3. Using its own MiXCR run on the multiplex PCR reads, TCRdb lists one record per CDR3 protein. The sample includes a few hundred thousand distinct CDR3 sequences, about 18% seen only once; the top ten take about 51%. The sequence was collected from a woman in her fifties or sixties with Graves' ophthalmopathy. Sequenced input: blood.

The CDR3 DNA follows: TGCAGCGTCAGACAGGGATTCGGGTCACCCCTCCACTTT. It codes for CSVRQGFGSPLHF. The chain carries TRBV29-1 and TRBJ1-6; 7 nucleotides agree with TRBD1. Germline trimming cut 6 bases from V and 10 bases from J; bases unmatched to any gene: 9. Germline V gene lookup returns CDR1 SQVTM and CDR2 ANQGSEA. This CDR3 has 13 amino acids.